This TCR beta chain comes out of a study of blood T cell repertoires in COVID-19 (dated by TCRdb to the early 2020s). About the full investigation: Samples covering the acute and convalescent phases of COVID-19 were provided by collaborators in the United States, Italy and Spain. The prospective study material was composed of cDNA or gDNA derived from T cells, B-cell-depleted T cells, or PBMCs. The dataset comprised deeply sampled blood TCRbeta repertoires from subjects exposed to, actively infected with, or recovered from COVID-19. A freely available public database, intended as a resource for researchers studying the immune response to SARS-CoV-2, is where the repertoires were released. The samples were drawn from two sources: the first 160 participants of the ongoing ImmuneRACE study, and 1,200 or so subjects contributed by 6 global collaborators. Sample metadata almost always included a de-identified subject ID, COVID-19 status, age in years and sex. Where available, HLA class I and class II types were taken from metadata supplied by the sample provider and were not determined by assay-based typing. The investigation overall reported the following: The quantity of clinical and demographic metadata differed by source and by participant and was supplied without curation.

Each collaborating institution followed its own protocols to collect whole blood in K2EDTA tubes. For TCRbeta analysis, collaborators shipped samples as frozen whole blood, isolated PBMCs, or DNA extracted from either of those sample types. This clone appeared a single time. The target of this receptor is not known. No much larger clone exists at a distance of one base, and base qualities are not known. Per the germline V gene, SGHTA is the CDR1 and FQGNSA is the CDR2. The CDR3, from cysteine to phenylalanine, totals 14 residues. Only the CDR3 portion is preserved as DNA: 42 bases, with reading frame beginning at the first base. V sheds 8 bases and J sheds 2 bases, leaving 13 bases between their ends. TCRbeta CDR3 regions were amplified from genomic DNA by means of the immunoSEQ Assay, a bias-controlled multiplex PCR. In the authors' own workflow: The number of nucleated cells in each sample was estimated from the amplification of reference gene primers within the assay. To quantify the absolute abundance of each unique TCRbeta CDR3 rearrangement, sequence reads were collapsed and filtered. For each sample, productive Simpson clonality was calculated as the square root of Simpson's diversity index across productive rearrangements. What TCRdb holds here is the immuneACCESS table cut down to in-frame rearrangements. Part of the clones is not present; checked against another copy, under half of the missing clones reflect an unresolved V gene, and the others are unexplained. Clonal size and the V and J genes are those of that table, whereas D and trimming came from the DNA. Within this sample are 290,000 or so clones, with approximately 86% of them counted one time only. In total, the top ten clones hold 1% to 1.5% of the sample.

The TCR originated in a man between 65 and 85 years old with acute or convalescent COVID-19. Sequenced: peripheral blood. The chain links TRBV7-2 with TRBJ2-1; matching of 6 bases hints at TRBD1 as the D gene. The CDR3 amino acid sequence is: CASEVGAAYNEQFF. The DNA sequence is TGTGCCAGCGAGGTGGGGGCGGCCTACAATGAGCAGTTCTTC.